The clone carrying this T cell receptor (beta chain) showed up just a few times. No antigen is known for it. The data belong to a study of blood T cells in healthy people across ages. General study findings and limits: Among long-lived donors, naive CD4+ cells were more numerous and diversity higher than in aged donors. Age advanced and TCR beta diversity per million T cells fell, roughly linearly.

This CDR3 comprises 11 residues. CDR1 is SEHNR and CDR2 is FQNEAQ in the germline V gene (reference sequence). V lost 5 bases and J lost 15; bases outside the gene matches: 5. Through a sample-barcoded 5' primer and a J-beta primer mix, a second PCR was run for roughly 6 to 11 cycles. Unique molecular identifiers of 12 random nucleotides labeled each cDNA. Sequencing of every sample gave 3 million or more CDR3-containing paired-end reads. Each CDR3 protein is one row after TCRdb ran MiXCR on the 5' RACE reads. The sample holds about 1.6 million distinct CDR3 sequences, around 35% seen once. The specimen sequenced was blood. The chain carries TRBV7-9 and TRBJ2-1; 9 bases fit TRBD2. The sequence derives from a woman in her twenties or thirties in good health. CDR3 amino acids: CASSPGLAAFF. The CDR3 DNA follows: TGTGCCAGCAGCCCGGGACTAGCTGCGTTCTTC.